Following are 8 T cell receptor beta chains from one sample sequenced in a study of OX40 agonist ivuxolimab in advanced cancers. Assay used: immunoSEQ multiplex PCR; TCRdb lists only in-frame clones, some missing. The sample holds 1,500 to 2,000 clones; 70% to 75% are singletons and the top ten take about two fifths. This sample comprised CD4+ or CD8+ T cells sorted from blood, obtained in a trial of the OX40 agonist ivuxolimab. The receptor set was obtained from an adult with an advanced solid tumor such as melanoma, head and neck, liver or kidney cancer.

The chain has TRBV21-1 and TRBJ1-1. TRBV21-1 is reported as a pseudogene. The CDR3 is 12 amino acids. CDR3 amino acids: CASSLVGTEAFF. The CDR3 nucleotides read TGTGCCAGCAGCTTAGTTGGGACTGAAGCTTTCTTT.

This chain connects TRBV6-1 to TRBJ1-2, with unresolved D. CDR1 and CDR2 (germline): MNHNS, SASEGT. Trimming removed 3 bases at V and 6 bases at J, with 5 bases between. The CDR3 is made up of 11 amino acids. CDR3 sequence: CASSENHGYTF. In nucleotides, the CDR3 is TGTGCCAGCAGTGAGAACCATGGCTACACCTTC.

The chain combines TRBV2 with TRBJ1-1, with TRBD1 as a possible D gene (5 bases). This CDR3 spans 13 amino acids. Germline V gene sequence: CDR1 SNHLY, CDR2 FYNNEI. V was pared by 4 bases and J by 0 bases, with 6 bases between. The CDR3 DNA reads TGTGCCAGCAGTGGGGGCTTGAACACTGAAGCTTTCTTT. It encodes CASSGGLNTEAFF.

The chain joins TRBV19 to TRBJ2-7; 9 bases line up with TRBD1. Unmatched junction bases numbered 10, after V lost 3 bases and J lost 7 bases. CDR1 is LNHDA and CDR2 is SQIVND in the germline V gene (reference sequence). The CDR3 extends over 15 amino acids. The CDR3 DNA reads as TGTGCCAGTAGTATTACTGGGACAGGGCAACGGGAGCAGTACTTC. Its translation is CASSITGTGQREQYF.

This CDR3 is CASSLGAGGRNSPLHF. The DNA for the CDR3 is TGTGCCAGCAGCTTAGGAGCTGGGGGCCGAAATTCACCCCTCCACTTT. The V call is TRBV7-9, the J call TRBJ1-6; maybe TRBD1 (6 bases). Looked up from germline, CDR1 is SEHNR and CDR2 is FQNEAQ (reference sequence). The V gene lost 1 base and the J gene lost 7 bases, with 14 bases spanning the gap. The CDR3 covers 16 residues.

The chain couples TRBV11-3 to TRBJ2-3; tentatively, D is TRBD1 or TRBD2 (6 bases each). This CDR3 is built from 15 residues. V was cut by 1 base and J by 6 bases, with 14 bases left in between. The germline gives CDR1 SGHNT, CDR2 YENEEA. Written as DNA, the CDR3 is TGTGCCAGCAGCTTAGCCGGGGGCGGCGGGGATACGCAGTATTTT. It encodes CASSLAGGGGDTQYF. Together with reference TRBV11-3 and TRBJ2-3, the CDR3 gives the full variable domain: EAGVVQSPRYKIIEKKQPVAFWCNPISGHNTLYWYLQNLGQGPELLIRYENEEAVDDSQLPKDRFSAERLKGVDSTLKIQPAELGDSAVYLCASSLAGGGGDTQYFGPGTRLTVL.

This clone was recorded once. The rearrangement uses TRBV11-2 and TRBJ1-2; D gene uncertain. The CDR3 extends over 15 amino acids. Germline V lookup: CDR1 SGHAT, CDR2 FQNNGV. Trimming removed 3 bases from V and 2 bases from J, with 13 bases in between. Here the CDR3 reads CASSFRPDPNYGYTF. CDR3 DNA sequence: TGTGCCAGCAGCTTCCGTCCGGACCCCAACTATGGCTACACCTTC.

The chain couples TRBV6-6 to TRBJ2-2; D may correspond to TRBD1 or TRBD2 (7 bases each). Trimming left V 2 bases short and J 4 bases short, with 14 bases between. From germline, CDR1 is MNHNY and CDR2 SVGAGI (reference sequence). CDR3 length: 16 amino acids. In nucleotides, the CDR3 is TGTGCCAGCAGTTACCTCGACAGGGAGGGCACCGGGGAGCTGTTTTTT. Its protein product is CASSYLDREGTGELFF.